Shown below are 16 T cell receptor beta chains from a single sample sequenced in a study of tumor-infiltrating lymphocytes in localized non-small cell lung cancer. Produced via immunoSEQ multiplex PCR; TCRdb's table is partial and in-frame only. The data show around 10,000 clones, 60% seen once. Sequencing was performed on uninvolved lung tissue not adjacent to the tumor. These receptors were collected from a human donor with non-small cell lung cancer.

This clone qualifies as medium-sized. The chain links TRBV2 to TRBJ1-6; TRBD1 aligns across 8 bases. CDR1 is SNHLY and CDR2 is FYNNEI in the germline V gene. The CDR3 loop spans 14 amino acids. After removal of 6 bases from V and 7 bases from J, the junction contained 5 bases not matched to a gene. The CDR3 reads CASRRQGANSPLHF. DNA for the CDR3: TGTGCCAGCAGGAGGCAGGGGGCCAATTCACCCCTCCACTTT.

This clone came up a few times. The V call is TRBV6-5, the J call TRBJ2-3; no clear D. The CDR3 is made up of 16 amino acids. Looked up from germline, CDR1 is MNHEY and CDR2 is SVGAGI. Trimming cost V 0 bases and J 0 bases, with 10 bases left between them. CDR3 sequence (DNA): TGTGCCAGCAGTTACTCGCTAACCCGGAGCACAGATACGCAGTATTTT. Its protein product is CASSYSLTRSTDTQYF.

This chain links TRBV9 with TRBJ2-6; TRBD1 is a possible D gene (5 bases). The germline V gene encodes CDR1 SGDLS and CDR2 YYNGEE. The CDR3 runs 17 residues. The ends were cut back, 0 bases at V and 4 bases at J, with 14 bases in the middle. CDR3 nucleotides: TGTGCCAGCAGCGTAGGGCCGCCAGGGTTCGGGGCCAACGTCCTGACTTTC. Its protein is CASSVGPPGFGANVLTF.

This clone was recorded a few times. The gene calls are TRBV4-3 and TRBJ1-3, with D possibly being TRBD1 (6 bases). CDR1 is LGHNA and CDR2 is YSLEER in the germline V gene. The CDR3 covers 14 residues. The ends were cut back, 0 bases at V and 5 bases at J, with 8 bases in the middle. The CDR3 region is CASSQDRGRNTIYF. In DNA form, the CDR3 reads TGCGCCAGCAGCCAAGACAGGGGAAGAAACACCATATATTTT.

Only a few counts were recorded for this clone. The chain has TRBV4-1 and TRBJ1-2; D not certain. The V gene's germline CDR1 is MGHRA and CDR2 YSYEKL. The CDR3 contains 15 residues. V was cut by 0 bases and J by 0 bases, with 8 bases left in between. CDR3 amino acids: CASSQDVGSNYGYTF. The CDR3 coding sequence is TGCGCCAGCAGCCAAGATGTCGGGTCTAACTATGGCTACACCTTC.

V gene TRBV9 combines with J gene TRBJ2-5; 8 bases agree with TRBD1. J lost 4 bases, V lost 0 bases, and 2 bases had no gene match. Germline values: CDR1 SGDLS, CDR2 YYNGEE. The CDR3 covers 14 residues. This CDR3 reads CASSVGDRGETQYF. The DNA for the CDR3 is TGTGCCAGCAGCGTAGGAGACAGGGGAGAGACCCAGTACTTC.

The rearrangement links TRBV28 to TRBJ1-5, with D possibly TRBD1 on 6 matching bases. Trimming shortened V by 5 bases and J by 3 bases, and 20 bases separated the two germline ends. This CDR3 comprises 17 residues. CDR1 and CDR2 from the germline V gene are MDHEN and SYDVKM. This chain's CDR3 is CASSPPTLSGANQPQHF. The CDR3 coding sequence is TGTGCCAGCAGTCCCCCGACACTTTCGGGGGCCAATCAGCCCCAGCATTTT.

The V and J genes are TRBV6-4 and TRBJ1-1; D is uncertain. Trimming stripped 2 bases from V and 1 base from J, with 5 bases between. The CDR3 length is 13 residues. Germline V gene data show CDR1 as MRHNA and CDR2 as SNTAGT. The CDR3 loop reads CASSDRENTEAFF. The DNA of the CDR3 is TGTGCCAGCAGTGACAGGGAGAACACTGAAGCTTTCTTT.

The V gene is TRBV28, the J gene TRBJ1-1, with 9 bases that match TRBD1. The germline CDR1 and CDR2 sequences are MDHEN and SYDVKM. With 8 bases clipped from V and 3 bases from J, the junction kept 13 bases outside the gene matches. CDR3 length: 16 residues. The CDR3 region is CASGRSGTGRYTEAFF. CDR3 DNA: TGTGCCAGCGGGAGGTCCGGGACAGGGCGTTACACTGAAGCTTTCTTT. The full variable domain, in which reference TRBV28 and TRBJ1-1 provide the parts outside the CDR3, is DVKVTQSSRYLVKRTGEKVFLECVQDMDHENMFWYRQDPGLGLRLIYFSYDVKMKEKGDIPEGYSVSREKKERFSLILESASTNQTSMYLCASGRSGTGRYTEAFFGQGTRLTVV.

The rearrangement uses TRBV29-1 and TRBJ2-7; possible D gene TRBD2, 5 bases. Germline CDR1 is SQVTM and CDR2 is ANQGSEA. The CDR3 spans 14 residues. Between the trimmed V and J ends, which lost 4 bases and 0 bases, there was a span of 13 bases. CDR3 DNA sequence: TGCAGCGTTGCTCTAGCCTCGAGCTCCTACGAGCAGTACTTC. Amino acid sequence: CSVALASSSYEQYF.

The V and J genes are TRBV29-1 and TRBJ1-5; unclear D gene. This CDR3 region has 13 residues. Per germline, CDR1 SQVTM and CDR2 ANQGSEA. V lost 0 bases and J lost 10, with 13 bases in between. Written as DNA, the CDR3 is TGCAGCGTTGAAGAGGGCGGCCAAGAACCCCAGCATTTT. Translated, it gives CSVEEGGQEPQHF.

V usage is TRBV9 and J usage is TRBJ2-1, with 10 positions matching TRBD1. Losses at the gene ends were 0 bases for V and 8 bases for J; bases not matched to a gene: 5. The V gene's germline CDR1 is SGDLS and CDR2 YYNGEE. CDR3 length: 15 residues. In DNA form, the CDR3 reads TGTGCCAGCAGCGTAGCCGGGACAGGGGTCTATGAGCAGTTCTTC. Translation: CASSVAGTGVYEQFF.

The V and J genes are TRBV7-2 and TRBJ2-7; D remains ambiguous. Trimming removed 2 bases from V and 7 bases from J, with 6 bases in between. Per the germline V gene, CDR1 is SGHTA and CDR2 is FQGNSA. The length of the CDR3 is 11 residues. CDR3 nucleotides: TGTGCCAGCAGCTTAATTTTTGAGCAGTACTTC. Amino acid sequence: CASSLIFEQYF.

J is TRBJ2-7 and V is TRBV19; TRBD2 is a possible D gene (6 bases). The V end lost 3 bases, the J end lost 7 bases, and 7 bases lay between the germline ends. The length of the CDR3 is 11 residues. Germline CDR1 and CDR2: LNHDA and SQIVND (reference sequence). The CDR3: CASSIRGEQYF. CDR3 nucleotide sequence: TGTGCCAGTAGTATTCGGGGGGAGCAGTACTTC.

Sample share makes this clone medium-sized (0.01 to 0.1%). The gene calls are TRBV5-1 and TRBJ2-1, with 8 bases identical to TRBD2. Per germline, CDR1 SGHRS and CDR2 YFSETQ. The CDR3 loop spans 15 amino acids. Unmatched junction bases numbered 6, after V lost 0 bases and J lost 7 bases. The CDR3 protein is CASSLDGGAGNEQFF. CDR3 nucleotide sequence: TGCGCCAGCAGCTTGGACGGGGGGGCTGGAAATGAGCAGTTCTTC.

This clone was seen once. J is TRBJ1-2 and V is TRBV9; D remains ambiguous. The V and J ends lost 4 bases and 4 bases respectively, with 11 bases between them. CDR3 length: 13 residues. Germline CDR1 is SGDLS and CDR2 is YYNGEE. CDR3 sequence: CASSTNEGYGYTF. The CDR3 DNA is TGTGCCAGCAGCACCAACGAAGGCTATGGCTACACCTTC.